The clone carrying this TCR beta chain was detected only once. What it binds is unknown. These data originate in a study of T cell responses to AZD1222 COVID-19 vaccine. Regarding the study as a whole: Spike was spanned by vaccine-associated CD4 TCRs, with dominance at 160-218 and 743-854. A mostly white British donor set with more females was recruited, and clonal diversity was possibly underestimated. Just five or six AZD1222 recipients were seropositive at baseline.

The study pooled second doses at about 4 or about 12 weeks. TCRdb's table, derived via immunoSEQ multiplex PCR, lists solely in-frame clones and lacks some. The table has approximately 26,000 clones, over 75% seen once. This CDR3 is built from 13 residues. V was clipped by 8 bases and J by 0 bases, with 10 bases between them. Germline loops: CDR1 SEHNR, CDR2 FQNEAQ (reference sequence). The V gene is TRBV7-9, the J gene TRBJ1-1; TRBD1 is a possible D gene (5 bases). The source was peripheral blood, collected 28 days after the second AZD1222 dose. The receptor was isolated from an adult who received the AZD1222 COVID-19 vaccine. The CDR3 nucleotides read TGTGCCAGCTCACAGGAGATGAACACTGAAGCTTTCTTT. Its translation is CASSQEMNTEAFF.